A single T cell receptor beta chain is shown here with its context. Its target is not known. Trimming took 3 bases from V and 3 from J, leaving 9 bases between them. In germline, CDR1 is SGHAT, CDR2 FQNNGV. This CDR3 contains 13 residues. It was healthy bone marrow donors who served as donors. This sample is drawn from a study of cytomegalovirus exposure and HLA in healthy donors. Study-level points and caveats: Sequencing likely caused a cluster of highly shared sequence variants.

A multiplex PCR was run with 60 Vbeta primers and 13 Jbeta primers. The table came from immunoSEQ multiplex PCR; TCRdb's copy has only in-frame clones and leaves some out. This table holds 150,000 to 200,000 clones, about three quarters found once. The material sequenced was PBMCs. The rearrangement uses TRBV11-2 and TRBJ2-7; no clear D gene. The source is a female donor in good health and CMV-seronegative. The DNA for the CDR3 is TGTGCCAGCAGCTTCCCTCCTTACTACGAGCAGTACTTC. Translating it yields CASSFPPYYEQYF.